This T cell receptor (beta chain) is drawn from a study of early stage breast cancer tumors. Overall study: Twelve of the 16 invasive tumors were ER+, PR+ and HER2-.

The data were produced by immunoSEQ multiplex PCR, yet TCRdb's version contains in-frame clones alone and is incomplete. Of under 75,000 clones in the sample, approximately 80% were seen once. Germline lookup yields CDR1 SQVTM and CDR2 ANQGSEA. Trimming removed 3 bases from V and 5 bases from J; junction bases left unmatched: 5. The CDR3 is 16 residues long. This chain links TRBV29-1 with TRBJ2-2, with 14 bases aligning to TRBD2. Material for sequencing was blood. The source is a person aged 25 to 39 with breast cancer. The CDR3 coding sequence is TGCAGCGTTGAGTCGGGACTAGCGGGAGTTACCGGGGAGCTGTTTTTT. Its protein is CSVESGLAGVTGELFF.